This passage covers 14 T cell receptor beta chains from one sample sequenced in a study of blood T cell repertoires in COVID-19. Sequencing was performed with immunoSEQ multiplex PCR; in TCRdb, only in-frame clones are kept and a portion is missing. The profile covers under 300,000 clones, with approximately 90% appearing a single time and under 2.5% taken by the ten largest. Material: peripheral blood. These receptors originate from a woman in her 40s who had recovered from COVID-19.

This clone was counted once. J is TRBJ1-2 and V is TRBV5-1, with a possible D match to TRBD1 (5 bases). Germline loops: CDR1 SGHRS, CDR2 YFSETQ. This CDR3 is 15 amino acids long. With 0 bases removed from V and 2 bases from J, the gap between germline ends came to 11 bases. In DNA form, the CDR3 reads TGCGCCAGCAGCTTGGGGGGCACAATGAACTATGGCTACACCTTC. Translation: CASSLGGTMNYGYTF.

The chain employs TRBV5-4 and TRBJ2-2; D is possibly TRBD2 (6 bases). With 5 bases removed from V and 2 bases from J, the gap between germline ends came to 16 bases. The CDR3 is 16 residues long. Per the germline V gene, CDR1 is SGHNT and CDR2 is YYREEE (reference sequence). The CDR3 region is CASSRYGGINTGELFF. CDR3 DNA sequence: TGTGCCAGCAGTCGGTATGGGGGGATAAACACCGGGGAGCTGTTTTTT.

The chain uses TRBV3-1 (or the pseudogene TRBV3-2) and TRBJ1-2, with 8 nucleotides matching TRBD1. After removal of 3 bases from V and 0 bases from J, the junction contained 6 bases not matched to a gene. The CDR3 runs 16 residues. Germline-derived CDR1 and CDR2 are LGHDT and YNNKEL (reference sequence). The CDR3 here is CASSHPWTGPNYGYTF. CDR3 in DNA: TGTGCCAGCAGCCACCCTTGGACAGGGCCTAACTATGGCTACACCTTC.

V is TRBV4-1 and J is TRBJ1-3; the match to TRBD1 covers 10 bases. Trimming at V came to 6 bases and at J to 1 base, leaving 9 bases not matched to a gene. Germline lookup yields CDR1 MGHRA and CDR2 YSYEKL. CDR3 size: 17 residues. The CDR3 here is CASSRTGGESSGNTIYF. In DNA form, the CDR3 reads TGCGCCAGCAGTCGGACAGGGGGAGAGAGTTCTGGAAACACCATATATTTT.

The chain carries TRBV4-3 and TRBJ2-7; TRBD2 is a possible D gene (5 bases). The CDR3 contains 15 residues. Deletions cut 2 bases from V and 4 bases from J, with 15 bases between. Germline-derived CDR1 and CDR2 are LGHNA and YSLEER. CDR3 coding DNA: TGCGCCAGCAGCCAAAGCCCGCCGGGGATATACGAGCAGTACTTC. Translated, it gives CASSQSPPGIYEQYF.

The V gene is TRBV2, the J gene TRBJ2-1; 9 bases agree with TRBD1. CDR3 length equals 15 residues. Germline-derived CDR1 and CDR2 are SNHLY and FYNNEI. Germline trimming cut 2 bases from V and 7 bases from J; bases unmatched to any gene: 6. CDR3: CASSEPGQGTNEQFF. The CDR3 coding sequence is TGTGCCAGCAGTGAACCGGGACAGGGTACGAATGAGCAGTTCTTC.

The V gene is TRBV5-1, the J gene TRBJ2-2; D gene uncertain. This CDR3 contains 13 residues. Germline-derived CDR1 and CDR2 are SGHRS and YFSETQ. The germline V and J ends were trimmed by 2 bases and 3 bases, with 5 bases remaining between them. CDR3 coding DNA: TGCGCCAGCAGCTTCGGAGACACCGGGGAGCTGTTTTTT. This codes for CASSFGDTGELFF.

V and J are TRBV27 and TRBJ1-2; tentative D call: TRBD1 (6 bases). This CDR3 contains 14 residues. V gave up 5 bases and J gave up 3 bases, with 13 bases separating them. Germline CDR1 and CDR2: MNHEY and SMNVEV (reference sequence). The CDR3 is CASSPTGSHYGYTF. Here the CDR3 DNA reads TGTGCCAGCAGTCCTACAGGGTCTCACTATGGCTACACCTTC.

The chain employs TRBV5-1 and TRBJ2-3, with 7 bases fitting TRBD2. This CDR3 is built from 15 residues. Unmatched junction bases numbered 3, after V lost 0 bases and J lost 2 bases. CDR1 is SGHRS and CDR2 is YFSETQ in the germline V gene. The CDR3: CASSLGAGATDTQYF. The DNA of the CDR3 is TGCGCCAGCAGCTTGGGCGCGGGAGCCACAGATACGCAGTATTTT.

The chain is built from TRBV10-2 and TRBJ2-7; D gene uncertain. CDR3 length equals 12 residues. Germline V CDR1 and CDR2: WSHSY, SAAADI. Trimming took off 8 bases at V and 2 bases at J, with 10 bases between the two ends. CDR3 DNA: TGCGCCAGCTTTACCGTAGCCTACGAGCAGTACTTC. Protein sequence: CASFTVAYEQYF.

This clone was seen a single time. V and J are TRBV15 and TRBJ1-2; no definite D call. Germline CDR1 and CDR2: LNHNV and YYDKDF (reference sequence). This CDR3 has 14 residues. Trimming pared 0 bases from V and 8 bases from J, leaving 13 bases between. The CDR3 nucleotides are TGTGCCACCAGCAGAGATAGGTCCGCGGGGGGCTACACCTTC. It is translated as CATSRDRSAGGYTF.

The genes are TRBV5-6 and TRBJ2-1, with D possibly TRBD2 on 5 matching bases. In germline, CDR1 is SGHDT, CDR2 YYEEEE. Trimming pared 4 bases from V and 5 bases from J, leaving 16 bases between. This CDR3 is 15 amino acids long. CDR3 sequence reads: CASSPRGLVDNEQFF. In nucleotides, the CDR3 is TGTGCCAGCAGCCCCCGAGGGCTAGTCGACAATGAGCAGTTCTTC.

DNA of the CDR3: TGTGCCAGCAGCCGGTTCGGGACTAGCGTCTACGAGCAGTACTTC. Protein sequence: CASSRFGTSVYEQYF. J is TRBJ2-7 and V is TRBV7-9, with 10 positions matching TRBD2. CDR3 length: 15 residues. Germline V gives CDR1 SEHNR, CDR2 FQNEAQ (reference sequence). The trim removed 5 bases at V and 3 bases at J, leaving 7 bases unmatched.

This chain links TRBV5-6 with TRBJ2-7; D might be TRBD1 (6 bases). V was pared by 2 bases and J by 7 bases, with 16 bases between. The CDR3 sequence is 14 residues long. Germline lookup yields CDR1 SGHDT and CDR2 YYEEEE. CDR3 sequence reads: CASSLHRVSGEQYF. DNA of the CDR3: TGTGCCAGCAGCTTACACAGGGTTTCGGGGGAGCAGTACTTC.